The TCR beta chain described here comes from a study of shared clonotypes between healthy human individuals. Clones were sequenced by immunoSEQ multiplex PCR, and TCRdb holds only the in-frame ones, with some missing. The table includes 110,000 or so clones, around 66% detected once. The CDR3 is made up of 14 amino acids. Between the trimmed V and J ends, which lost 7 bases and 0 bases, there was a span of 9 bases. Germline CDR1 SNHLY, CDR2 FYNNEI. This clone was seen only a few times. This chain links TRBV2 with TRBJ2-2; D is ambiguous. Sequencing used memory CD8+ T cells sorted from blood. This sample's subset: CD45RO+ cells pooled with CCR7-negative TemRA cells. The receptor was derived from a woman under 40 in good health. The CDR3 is CASKWQPNTGELFF. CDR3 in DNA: TGTGCCAGCAAATGGCAGCCGAACACCGGGGAGCTGTTTTTT. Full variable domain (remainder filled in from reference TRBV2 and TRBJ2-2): EPEVTQTPSHQVTQMGQEVILRCVPISNHLYFYWYRQILGQKVEFLVSFYNNEISEKSEIFDDQFSVERPDGSNFTLKIRSTKLEDSAMYFCASKWQPNTGELFFGEGSRLTVL.